The present T cell receptor beta chain was sequenced within a study of blood T cell repertoires in COVID-19. The table came from immunoSEQ multiplex PCR; TCRdb's copy has only in-frame clones and leaves some out. The table records 200,000 to 300,000 clones, around 90% of them present only once. The CDR3 covers 13 residues. V shed 6 bases, J shed 3 bases, and the junction held 1 base outside the gene matches. The chain combines TRBV12-3 or TRBV12-4 with TRBJ1-4, with 7 bases identical to TRBD1. This receptor was obtained from a man aged 25-40 years with COVID-19, enrolled during active disease. The sequencing sample was made of peripheral blood. The CDR3, as DNA: TGTGCCAGCAGAACAGGGGCTAATGAAAAACTGTTTTTT. It specifies CASRTGANEKLFF.